The following is a T cell receptor (beta chain) sequence with its context. PCRs each included synthetic TCR analog templates spiked in. Method: immunoSEQ multiplex PCR; TCRdb's copy keeps in-frame clones and lacks some. The data hold about 38,000 clones, with 75% to 90% observed a single time. The data belong to a study of PD-L1 blockade in urothelial cancer. For the study at large: After treatment start, blood was analyzed at 3 weeks (second dose) and at 6 weeks. Median T cell yield from blood was fewer than 150,000.

Trimming took 7 bases from V and 1 from J, leaving 14 bases between them. This CDR3 has 15 amino acids. Germline values: CDR1 MNHEY, CDR2 SVGAGI. Described time point: peripheral blood 6 weeks after treatment start. The rearrangement uses TRBV6-5 and TRBJ2-1; no clear D. The sequencing used PBMCs, collected around atezolizumab (anti-PD-L1) treatment. The source of this sequence is a man aged 55 to 70 with urothelial cancer. The DNA of the CDR3 is TGTGCCAGCACCGAGAGCCCCATTTCCTACAATGAGCAGTTCTTC. Its translation is CASTESPISYNEQFF.